This entry lists 26 T cell receptor beta chains sequenced from one sample in a study of T-cell reconstitution after alpha-beta-depleted transplantation in children (dated by TCRdb to the mid-2010s). Receptors were amplified or captured by PCR. The instrument given in TCRdb is Illumina HiSeq 2500. Molecular barcoding was employed in the preparation of TCR libraries, with unique molecular identifiers being used to normalize TCRbeta repertoire quantification. TCRdb's own reprocessing of the public reads used fastp at Q25 and MiXCR and kept productive beta chains. Rows are unified per CDR3 protein, each entry keeping the most common DNA and genes. Present in this sample are 350,000 to 400,000 distinct CDR3 sequences, around 21% of which were seen just once. The leading ten clones occupy less than 4.5% of the sample. Specimen: PBMCs from the stem cell graft donor, collected from the stem cell graft. Receptors originate from a human donor who donated a stem cell graft to a child with acute myeloid leukemia.

This clonotype was counted only a few times. This rearrangement joins TRBV7-9 to TRBJ1-1; D gene uncertain. The length of the CDR3 is 13 residues. Between the trimmed V and J ends, which lost 8 bases and 4 bases, there was a span of 14 bases. CDR1 SEHNR and CDR2 FQNEAQ come from the germline V gene (reference sequence). The CDR3 reads CASAPRRGTEAFF. The CDR3 DNA follows: TGTGCCAGCGCCCCTAGGAGAGGCACTGAAGCTTTCTTT.

This clonotype was counted many times. CDR3 bases: TGCAGTGCTAGCAGAGCGGGACCCTACAATGAGCAGTTCTTC. It translates to CSASRAGPYNEQFF. The chain joins TRBV20-1 to TRBJ2-1; 7 bases match TRBD2. In germline, CDR1 is DFQATT, CDR2 SNEGSKA (reference sequence). V lost 3 bases, J lost 2 bases, and 4 bases stayed unmatched. The CDR3 contains 14 residues.

This clonotype was detected many times. V and J are TRBV20-1 and TRBJ2-1; D is possibly TRBD1 (5 bases). The CDR3 is 12 amino acids. V gave up 3 bases and J gave up 8 bases, with 11 bases separating them. CDR1 is DFQATT, CDR2 SNEGSKA, per germline (reference sequence). This chain's CDR3 is CSASWGVDEQFF. The CDR3 DNA sequence: TGCAGTGCTAGTTGGGGCGTTGATGAGCAGTTCTTC.

The chain couples TRBV6-1 to TRBJ2-7; 7 nucleotides agree with TRBD2. J gave up 1 base and V 0 bases, and 9 bases lay outside the gene matches. This CDR3 contains 17 residues. CDR1 is MNHNS, CDR2 SASEGT, per germline. CDR3 DNA: TGTGCCAGCAGTGAAGCCTCGGGACTCGGGGGGTCCTACGAGCAGTACTTC. It translates to CASSEASGLGGSYEQYF.

V gene TRBV24-1 combines with J gene TRBJ2-3, with D tentatively TRBD2 (6 bases). V was trimmed by 4 bases and J by 3 bases, leaving 19 bases between them. CDR1 is KGHDR and CDR2 is SFDVKD in the germline V gene. The CDR3 totals 17 residues. The CDR3 spells CATSDTPRTIRTDTQYF. The CDR3 DNA sequence: TGTGCCACCAGTGACACCCCGAGGACTATTAGGACAGATACGCAGTATTTT.

This clonotype was counted only a few times. V is TRBV7-9 and J is TRBJ2-7; D is possibly TRBD1 (6 bases). The CDR3 loop spans 11 amino acids. Germline loops: CDR1 SEHNR, CDR2 FQNEAQ (reference sequence). Between the trimmed V and J ends, which lost 6 bases and 6 bases, there was a span of 9 bases. DNA of the CDR3: TGTGCCAGCAGTCGGGACATCGAGCAGTACTTC. This gives the protein CASSRDIEQYF.

This clonotype was recorded many times. The V and J genes are TRBV10-3 and TRBJ1-3; D is possibly TRBD1 (6 bases). Germline loops: CDR1 ENHRY, CDR2 SYGVKD. Between the trimmed V and J ends, which lost 3 bases and 1 base, there was a span of 7 bases. This CDR3 is 14 amino acids long. The CDR3, as DNA: TGTGCCATCAGTGAAGGGGGTTCTGGAAACACCATATATTTT. Amino acid sequence: CAISEGGSGNTIYF.

The chain uses TRBV20-1 and TRBJ2-2; tentative D call: TRBD2 (5 bases). Germline loops: CDR1 DFQATT, CDR2 SNEGSKA (reference sequence). The CDR3 runs 14 residues. V was trimmed by 6 bases and J by 0 bases, leaving 11 bases between them. CDR3: CSAAGNTNTGELFF. The CDR3 nucleotides read TGCAGTGCGGCCGGGAATACGAACACCGGGGAGCTGTTTTTT.

V gene TRBV29-1 combines with J gene TRBJ2-5; D is possibly TRBD1 (6 bases). CDR1 and CDR2 from the germline V gene are SQVTM and ANQGSEA. CDR3 length: 12 residues. V lost 7 bases to trimming and J lost 3 bases, with 12 bases between them. The CDR3 sequence: CSATGNEETQYF. Here the CDR3 DNA reads TGCAGCGCCACAGGGAACGAAGAGACCCAGTACTTC.

As to this clonotype: Its ends do not fully match the called genes, so a read error is possible. The chain couples TRBV5-1 to TRBJ2-3, with 9 bases identical to TRBD1. The CDR3 has 15 amino acids. CDR1 is SGHRS and CDR2 is YFSETQ in the germline V gene. This chain's CDR3 is CAISLDRGGTDTQYF. The CDR3 coding sequence is TGCGCCATCAGCTTGGACAGGGGCGGCACAGATACGCAGTATTTT.

This clonotype occurred many times. V is TRBV6-5 and J is TRBJ1-2; D might be TRBD1 (5 bases). Deletions cut 0 bases from V and 4 bases from J, with 12 bases between. Germline V gene sequence: CDR1 MNHEY, CDR2 SVGAGI. This CDR3 spans 15 amino acids. The DNA for the CDR3 is TGTGCCAGCAGTTACTCGACCGACAGTCTCTATGGCTACACCTTC. Protein: CASSYSTDSLYGYTF.

This clonotype occurred a few times. This chain connects TRBV5-1 to TRBJ2-1; TRBD1 matches at 7 bases. The V gene's germline CDR1 is SGHRS and CDR2 YFSETQ. V shed 5 bases and J 6 bases; nucleotides not matched to a gene: 5. CDR3 length: 13 amino acids. CDR3 coding DNA: TGCGCCAGCAGACGAGACAGGGTCAATGAGCAGTTCTTC. This sequence encodes CASRRDRVNEQFF.

This chain joins TRBV15 and TRBJ2-4, with 9 bases aligning to TRBD2. The CDR3 runs 15 residues. V shed 1 base and J 5 bases; nucleotides not matched to a gene: 3. Germline V lookup: CDR1 LNHNV, CDR2 YYDKDF (reference sequence). This CDR3 is CATSRVRLAENIQYF. CDR3 coding DNA: TGTGCCACCAGCAGAGTCAGACTAGCGGAAAACATTCAGTACTTC. The full variable domain, rest sourced from reference TRBV15 and TRBJ2-4, is DAMVIQNPRYQVTQFGKPVTLSCSQTLNHNVMYWYQQKSSQAPKLLFHYYDKDFNNEADTPDNFQSRRPNTSFCFLDIRSPGLGDTAMYLCATSRVRLAENIQYFGAGTRLSVL.

This clonotype was seen ten or more times. The rearrangement links TRBV29-1 to TRBJ2-1, with 8 positions matching TRBD2. The CDR3 covers 13 residues. Germline CDR1 is SQVTM and CDR2 is ANQGSEA. The J segment lost 2 bases and the V segment lost 7 bases, leaving 4 bases of the junction unmatched. The CDR3 protein is CSDTSGTYNEQFF. Here the CDR3 DNA reads TGCAGCGATACTAGCGGAACCTACAATGAGCAGTTCTTC.

This clonotype has at least ten counts. The rearrangement links TRBV7-9 to TRBJ2-7; D uncertain. CDR1 and CDR2 (germline): SEHNR, FQNEAQ (reference sequence). With 1 base removed from V and 2 bases from J, the gap between germline ends came to 3 bases. CDR3 length equals 12 residues. CDR3 amino acids: CASSLVTYEQYF. In nucleotides, the CDR3 is TGTGCCAGCAGCTTAGTAACCTACGAGCAGTACTTC.

This clonotype showed up just a few times. The chain's CDR3 is CASWLAGATGTGELFF. The CDR3 nucleotides read TGTGCCAGCTGGCTAGCGGGAGCCACGGGCACCGGGGAGCTGTTTTTT. V is TRBV27 and J is TRBJ2-2; 10 bases align to TRBD2. This CDR3 has 16 amino acids. Germline-derived CDR1 and CDR2 are MNHEY and SMNVEV (reference sequence). The ends lost 8 bases at V and 4 bases at J; junction bases unmatched: 10.

This clonotype came up a few times. V usage is TRBV4-1 and J usage is TRBJ2-7; TRBD1 matches at 9 bases. Trimming cost V 4 bases and J 2 bases; bases outside gene matches: 15. CDR1 is MGHRA and CDR2 is YSYEKL in the germline V gene. There are 18 residues in the CDR3. The CDR3 loop is CASSRKLTGTGLTYEQYF. As DNA, the CDR3 is TGCGCCAGCAGCCGTAAACTAACCGGGACAGGGCTAACCTACGAGCAGTACTTC.

Many counts were recorded for this clonotype. J is TRBJ2-7 and V is TRBV29-1; D gene unclear. Trimming cost V 7 bases and J 0 bases, with 13 bases left between them. This CDR3 region has 13 residues. Germline V gene lookup returns CDR1 SQVTM and CDR2 ANQGSEA. CDR3 sequence reads: CSGSDFSSYEQYF. In DNA, the CDR3 is TGCAGCGGAAGCGACTTTAGCTCCTACGAGCAGTACTTC.

The chain couples TRBV7-9 to TRBJ2-7; D ambiguous. The CDR3 sequence is 15 residues long. Germline V CDR1 and CDR2: SEHNR, FQNEAQ (reference sequence). Trimming took off 10 bases at V and 4 bases at J, with 23 bases between the two ends. Here the CDR3 reads CAIQVLNGSTYEQYF. The CDR3, as DNA: TGTGCCATCCAGGTTTTGAACGGATCAACATACGAGCAGTACTTC.

This clonotype was observed at least ten times. The junction departs from germline at one end; a sequencing error may be responsible. The chain combines TRBV5-1 with TRBJ2-1, with D hard to call. Germline V CDR1 and CDR2: SGHRS, YFSETQ. The CDR3 loop spans 11 amino acids. CDR3 in DNA: TGTGCCAGCAGCTTGGACAATGAGCAGTTCTTC. It yields the protein CASSLDNEQFF.

DNA for the CDR3: TGTGCCAGCAGTGCAGCGGGAGAGGGTGGGGCCAACGTCCTGACTTTC. Encoded protein: CASSAAGEGGANVLTF. The V and J genes are TRBV25-1 and TRBJ2-6; 8 nucleotides line up with TRBD2. Germline V lookup: CDR1 MGHDK, CDR2 SYGVNS. V lost 4 bases and J lost 3; bases outside the gene matches: 5. CDR3 length: 16 amino acids.

This clonotype was seen many times. The chain employs TRBV6-1 and TRBJ1-5; 7 positions agree with TRBD1. In germline, CDR1 is MNHNS, CDR2 SASEGT. The V segment lost 7 bases and the J segment 5 bases; nucleotides outside the gene matches: 11. The CDR3 totals 15 residues. CDR3 DNA sequence: TGTGCCAGCATGAGGGGGCGGACAAATTATCAGCCCCAGCATTTT. Its protein is CASMRGRTNYQPQHF.

CDR3 nucleotides: TGCAGCGTGGAGCCGGGACAGGGTACAGGCTACACCTTC. Translation gives CSVEPGQGTGYTF. The chain links TRBV29-1 to TRBJ1-2; 9 positions agree with TRBD1. The CDR3 sequence is 13 residues long. CDR1 SQVTM and CDR2 ANQGSEA come from the germline V gene. V shed 6 bases and J 8 bases; nucleotides not matched to a gene: 10.

V usage is TRBV2 and J usage is TRBJ2-7; D is unclear. Germline V lookup: CDR1 SNHLY, CDR2 FYNNEI. The CDR3 is 15 residues long. V was clipped by 7 bases and J by 2 bases, with 18 bases between them. CDR3 in amino acids: CASIIGWVVTYEQYF. DNA for the CDR3: TGTGCCAGCATCATAGGGTGGGTGGTGACCTACGAGCAGTACTTC.

V and J are TRBV6-1 and TRBJ2-7; TRBD2 might be the D (5 bases). V was trimmed by 8 bases and J by 4 bases, leaving 15 bases between them. CDR1 is MNHNS, CDR2 SASEGT, per germline. The CDR3 has 13 residues. CDR3 loop: CASSPGSRYEQYF. In nucleotides, the CDR3 is TGTGCCAGCTCCCCGGGGAGTCGATACGAGCAGTACTTC.

The chain is built from TRBV29-1 and TRBJ2-1; no definite D call. The CDR3 totals 15 residues. The ends were cut back, 2 bases at V and 0 bases at J, with 11 bases in the middle. Looked up from germline, CDR1 is SQVTM and CDR2 is ANQGSEA. CDR3 sequence: CSVEPQWASYNEQFF. The CDR3 DNA reads TGCAGCGTTGAACCACAGTGGGCCTCCTACAATGAGCAGTTCTTC.